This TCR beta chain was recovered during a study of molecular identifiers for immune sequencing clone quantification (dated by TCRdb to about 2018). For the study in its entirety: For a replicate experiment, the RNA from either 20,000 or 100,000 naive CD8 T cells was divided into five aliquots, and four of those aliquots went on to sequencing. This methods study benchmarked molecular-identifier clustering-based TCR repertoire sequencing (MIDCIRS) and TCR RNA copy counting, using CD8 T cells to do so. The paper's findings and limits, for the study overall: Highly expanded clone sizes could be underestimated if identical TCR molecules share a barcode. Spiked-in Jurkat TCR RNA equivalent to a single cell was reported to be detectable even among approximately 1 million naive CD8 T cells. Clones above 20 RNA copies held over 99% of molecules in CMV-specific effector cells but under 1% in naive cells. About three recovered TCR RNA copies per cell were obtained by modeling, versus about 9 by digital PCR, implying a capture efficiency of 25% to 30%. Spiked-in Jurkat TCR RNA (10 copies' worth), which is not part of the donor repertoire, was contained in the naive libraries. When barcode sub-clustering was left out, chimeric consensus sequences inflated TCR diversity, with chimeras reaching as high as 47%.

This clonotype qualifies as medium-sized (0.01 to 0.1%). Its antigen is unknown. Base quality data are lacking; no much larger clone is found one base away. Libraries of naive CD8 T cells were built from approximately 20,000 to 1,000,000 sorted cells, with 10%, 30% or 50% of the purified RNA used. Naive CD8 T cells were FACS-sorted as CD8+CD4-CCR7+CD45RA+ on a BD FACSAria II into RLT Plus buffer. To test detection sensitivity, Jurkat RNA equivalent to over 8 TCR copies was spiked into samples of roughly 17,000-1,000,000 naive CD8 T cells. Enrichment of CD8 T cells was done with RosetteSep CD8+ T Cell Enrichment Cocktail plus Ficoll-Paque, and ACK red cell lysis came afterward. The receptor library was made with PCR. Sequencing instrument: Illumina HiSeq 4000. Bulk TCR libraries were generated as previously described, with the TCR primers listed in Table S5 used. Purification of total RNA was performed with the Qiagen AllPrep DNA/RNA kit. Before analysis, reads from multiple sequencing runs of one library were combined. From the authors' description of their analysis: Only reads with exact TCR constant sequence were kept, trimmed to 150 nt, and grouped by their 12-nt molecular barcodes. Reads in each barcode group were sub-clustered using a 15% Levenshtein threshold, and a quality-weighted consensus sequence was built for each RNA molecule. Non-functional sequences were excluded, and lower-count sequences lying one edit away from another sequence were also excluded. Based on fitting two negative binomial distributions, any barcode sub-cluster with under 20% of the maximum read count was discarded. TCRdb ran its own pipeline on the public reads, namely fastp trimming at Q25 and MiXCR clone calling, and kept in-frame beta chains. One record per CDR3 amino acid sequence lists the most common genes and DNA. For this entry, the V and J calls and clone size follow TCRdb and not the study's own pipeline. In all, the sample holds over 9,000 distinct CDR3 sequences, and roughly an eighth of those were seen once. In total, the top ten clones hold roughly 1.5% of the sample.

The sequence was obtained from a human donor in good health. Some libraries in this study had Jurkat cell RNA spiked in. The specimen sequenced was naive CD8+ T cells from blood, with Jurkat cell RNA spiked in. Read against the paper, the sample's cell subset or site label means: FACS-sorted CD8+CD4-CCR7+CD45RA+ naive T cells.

The DNA sequence follows: TGTGCCAGCAGTTACGAAGGGGCGGTCAATCAGCCCCAGCATTTT. Translated, it reads CASSYEGAVNQPQHF. In this chain, TRBV6-2 or TRBV6-3 is recombined with TRBJ1-5; the D gene is possibly TRBD1, with 5 bases matching. Including the terminal cysteine and phenylalanine, the CDR3 comprises 15 residues. Of all the DNA, just the CDR3 is kept, 45 bases in frame from base 1. V is pared back by 2 bases and J by 3 bases, with 11 bases lying between the germline termini. The germline V gene provides CDR1 MNHEY and CDR2 SVGEGT.